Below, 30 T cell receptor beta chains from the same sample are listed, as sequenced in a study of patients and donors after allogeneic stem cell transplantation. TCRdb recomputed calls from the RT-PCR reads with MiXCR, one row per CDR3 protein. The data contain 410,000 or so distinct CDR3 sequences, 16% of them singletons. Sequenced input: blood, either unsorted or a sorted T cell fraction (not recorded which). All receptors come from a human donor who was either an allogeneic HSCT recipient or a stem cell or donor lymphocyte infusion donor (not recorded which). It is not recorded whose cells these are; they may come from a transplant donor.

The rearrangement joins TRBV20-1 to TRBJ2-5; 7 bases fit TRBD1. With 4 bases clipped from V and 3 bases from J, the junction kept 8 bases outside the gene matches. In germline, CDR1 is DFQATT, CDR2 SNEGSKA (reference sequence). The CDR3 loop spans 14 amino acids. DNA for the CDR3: TGCAGTGCTACTAGAACAGGGGACGAAGAGACCCAGTACTTC. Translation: CSATRTGDEETQYF.

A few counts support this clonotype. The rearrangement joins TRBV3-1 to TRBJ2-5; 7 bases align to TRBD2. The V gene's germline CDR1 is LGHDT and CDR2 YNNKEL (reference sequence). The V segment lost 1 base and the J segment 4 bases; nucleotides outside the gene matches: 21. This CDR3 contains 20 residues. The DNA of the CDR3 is TGTGCCAGCAGCCAAGGGGCCTTTGGACTAGTAGATCTGTGGCGAGAGACCCAGTACTTC. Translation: CASSQGAFGLVDLWRETQYF.

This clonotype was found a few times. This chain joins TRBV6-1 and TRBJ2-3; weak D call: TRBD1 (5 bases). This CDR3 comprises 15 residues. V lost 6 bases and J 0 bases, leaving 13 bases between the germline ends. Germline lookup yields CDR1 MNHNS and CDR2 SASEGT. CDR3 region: CASSLNRISTDTQYF. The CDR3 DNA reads TGTGCCAGCAGCCTCAACAGGATCAGCACAGATACGCAGTATTTT.

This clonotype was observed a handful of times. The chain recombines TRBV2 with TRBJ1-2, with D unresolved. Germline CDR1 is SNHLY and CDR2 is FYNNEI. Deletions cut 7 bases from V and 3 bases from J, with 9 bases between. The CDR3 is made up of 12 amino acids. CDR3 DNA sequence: TGTGCCAGCAAGGCGGACGACTATGGCTACACCTTC. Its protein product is CASKADDYGYTF.

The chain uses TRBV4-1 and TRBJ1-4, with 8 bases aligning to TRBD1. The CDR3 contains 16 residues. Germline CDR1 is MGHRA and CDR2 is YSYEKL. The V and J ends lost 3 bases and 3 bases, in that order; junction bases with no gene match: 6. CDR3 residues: CASSHLTGGANEKLFF. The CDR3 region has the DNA TGCGCCAGCAGCCATTTAACAGGGGGAGCTAATGAAAAACTGTTTTTT.

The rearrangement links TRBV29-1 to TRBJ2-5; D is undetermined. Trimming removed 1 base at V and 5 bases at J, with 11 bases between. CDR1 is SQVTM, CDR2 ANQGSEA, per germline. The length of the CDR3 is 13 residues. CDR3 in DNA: TGCAGCGTTGAAGTAGGTGCCCGGGAGACCCAGTACTTC. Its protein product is CSVEVGARETQYF. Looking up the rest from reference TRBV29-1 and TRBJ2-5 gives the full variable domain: SAVISQKPSRDICQRGTSLTIQCQVDSQVTMMFWYRQQPGQSLTLIATANQGSEATYESGFVIDKFPISRPNLTFSTLTVSNMSPEDSSIYLCSVEVGARETQYFGPGTRLLVL.

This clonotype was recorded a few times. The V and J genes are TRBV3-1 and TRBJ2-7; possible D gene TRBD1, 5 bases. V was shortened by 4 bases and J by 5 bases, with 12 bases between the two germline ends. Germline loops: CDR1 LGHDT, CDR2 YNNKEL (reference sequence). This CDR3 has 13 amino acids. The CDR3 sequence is CASSRRVENEQYF. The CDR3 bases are TGTGCCAGCAGCCGCAGGGTGGAAAACGAGCAGTACTTC.

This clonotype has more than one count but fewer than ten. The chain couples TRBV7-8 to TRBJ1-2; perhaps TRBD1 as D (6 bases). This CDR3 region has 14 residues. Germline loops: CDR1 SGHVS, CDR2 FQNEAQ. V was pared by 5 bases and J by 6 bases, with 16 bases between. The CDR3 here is CASSLIPGGHGYTF. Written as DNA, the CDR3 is TGTGCCAGCAGCCTGATCCCCGGGGGGCATGGCTACACCTTC.

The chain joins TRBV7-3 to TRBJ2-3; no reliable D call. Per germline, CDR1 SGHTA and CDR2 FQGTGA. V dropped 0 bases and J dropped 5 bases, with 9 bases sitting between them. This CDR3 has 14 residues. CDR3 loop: CASSLTSVLDTQYF. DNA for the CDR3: TGTGCCAGCAGCTTAACGAGCGTCCTAGATACGCAGTATTTT.

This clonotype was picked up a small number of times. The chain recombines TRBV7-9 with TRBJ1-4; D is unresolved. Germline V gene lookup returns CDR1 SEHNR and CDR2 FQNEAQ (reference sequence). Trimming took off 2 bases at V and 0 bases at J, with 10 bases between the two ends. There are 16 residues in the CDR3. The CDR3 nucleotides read TGTGCCAGCAGCTTATACGGTGGGGCAACTAATGAAAAACTGTTTTTT. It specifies CASSLYGGATNEKLFF. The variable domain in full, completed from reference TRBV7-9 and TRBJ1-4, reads DTGVSQNPRHKITKRGQNVTFRCDPISEHNRLYWYRQTLGQGPEFLTYFQNEAQLEKSRLLSDRFSAERPKGSFSTLEIQRTEQGDSAMYLCASSLYGGATNEKLFFGSGTQLSVL.

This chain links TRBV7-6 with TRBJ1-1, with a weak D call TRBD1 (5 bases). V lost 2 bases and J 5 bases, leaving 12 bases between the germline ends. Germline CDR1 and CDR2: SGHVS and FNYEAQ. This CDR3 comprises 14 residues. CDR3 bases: TGTGCCAGCAGCTTAAGGGCAGGGCGAACTGAAGCTTTCTTT. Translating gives CASSLRAGRTEAFF.

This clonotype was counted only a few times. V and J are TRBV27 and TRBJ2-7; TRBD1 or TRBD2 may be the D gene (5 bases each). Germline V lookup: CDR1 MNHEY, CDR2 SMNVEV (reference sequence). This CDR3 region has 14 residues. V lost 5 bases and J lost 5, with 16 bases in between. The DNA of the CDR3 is TGTGCCAGCAGTACCCGAGGGGACGGGGACGAGCAGTACTTC. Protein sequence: CASSTRGDGDEQYF.

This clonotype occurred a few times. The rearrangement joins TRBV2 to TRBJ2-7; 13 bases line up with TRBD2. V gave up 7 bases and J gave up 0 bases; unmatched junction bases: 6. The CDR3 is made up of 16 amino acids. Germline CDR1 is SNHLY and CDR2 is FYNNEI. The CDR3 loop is CASTGLAGFLSYEQYF. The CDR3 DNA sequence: TGTGCCAGCACGGGACTAGCGGGATTCCTCTCCTACGAGCAGTACTTC.

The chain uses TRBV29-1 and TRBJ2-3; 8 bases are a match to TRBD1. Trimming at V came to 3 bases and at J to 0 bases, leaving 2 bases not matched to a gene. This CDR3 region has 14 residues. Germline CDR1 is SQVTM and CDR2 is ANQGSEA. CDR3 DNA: TGCAGCGTTGATTGGACAGGGAGCACAGATACGCAGTATTTT. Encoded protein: CSVDWTGSTDTQYF.

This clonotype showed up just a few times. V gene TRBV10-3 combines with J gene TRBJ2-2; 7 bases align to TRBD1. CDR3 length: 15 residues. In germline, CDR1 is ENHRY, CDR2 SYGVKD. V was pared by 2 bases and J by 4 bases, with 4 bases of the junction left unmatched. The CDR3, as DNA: TGTGCCATCAGTGAGACAGGGGCGACCACCGGGGAGCTGTTTTTT. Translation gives CAISETGATTGELFF.

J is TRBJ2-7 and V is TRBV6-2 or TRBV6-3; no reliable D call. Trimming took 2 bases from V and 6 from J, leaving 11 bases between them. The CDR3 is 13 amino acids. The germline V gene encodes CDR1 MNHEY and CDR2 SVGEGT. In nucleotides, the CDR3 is TGTGCCAGCAGTTACCGGAACGGAATCGAGCAGTACTTC. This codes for CASSYRNGIEQYF.

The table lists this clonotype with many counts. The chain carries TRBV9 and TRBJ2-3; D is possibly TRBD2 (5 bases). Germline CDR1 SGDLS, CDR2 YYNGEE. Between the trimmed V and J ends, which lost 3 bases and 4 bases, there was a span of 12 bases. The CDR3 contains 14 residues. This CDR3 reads CASSGRTFSDTQYF. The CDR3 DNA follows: TGTGCCAGCAGCGGGCGGACTTTCTCAGATACGCAGTATTTT.

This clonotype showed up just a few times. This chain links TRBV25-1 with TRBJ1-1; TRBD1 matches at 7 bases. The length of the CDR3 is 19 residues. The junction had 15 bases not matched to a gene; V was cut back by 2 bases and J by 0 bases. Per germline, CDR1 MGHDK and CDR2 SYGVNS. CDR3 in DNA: TGTGCCAGCAGTGAAAAGAAAAGGGGGCACCCCAGGTTGAACACTGAAGCTTTCTTT. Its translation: CASSEKKRGHPRLNTEAFF.

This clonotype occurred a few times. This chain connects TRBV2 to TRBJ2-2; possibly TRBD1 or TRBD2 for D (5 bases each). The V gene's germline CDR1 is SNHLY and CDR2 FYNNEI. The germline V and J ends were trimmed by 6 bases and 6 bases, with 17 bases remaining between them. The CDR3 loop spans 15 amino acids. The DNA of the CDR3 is TGTGCCAGCAGGCCTGGGGGTACCCTATCCGGGGAGCTGTTTTTT. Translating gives CASRPGGTLSGELFF.

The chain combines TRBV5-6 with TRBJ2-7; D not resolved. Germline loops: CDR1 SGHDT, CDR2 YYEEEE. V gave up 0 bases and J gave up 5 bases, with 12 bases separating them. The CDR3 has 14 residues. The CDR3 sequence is CASSLGALSDEQYF. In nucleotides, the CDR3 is TGTGCCAGCAGCTTGGGGGCCCTCTCGGACGAGCAGTACTTC.

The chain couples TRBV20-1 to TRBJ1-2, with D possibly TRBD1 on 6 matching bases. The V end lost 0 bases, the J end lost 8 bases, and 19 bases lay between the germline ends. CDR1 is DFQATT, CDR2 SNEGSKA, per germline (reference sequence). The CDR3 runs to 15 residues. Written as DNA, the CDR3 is TGCAGTGCTAGAGACACCGGGACACACAAGAGGGGCTACACCTTC. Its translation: CSARDTGTHKRGYTF.

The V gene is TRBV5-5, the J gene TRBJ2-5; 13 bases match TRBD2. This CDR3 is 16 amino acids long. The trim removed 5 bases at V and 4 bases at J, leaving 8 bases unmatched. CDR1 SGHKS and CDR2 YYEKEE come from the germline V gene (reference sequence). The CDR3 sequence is CASSFRLAGGRETQYF. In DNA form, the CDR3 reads TGTGCCAGCAGTTTCAGACTAGCGGGAGGAAGAGAGACCCAGTACTTC.

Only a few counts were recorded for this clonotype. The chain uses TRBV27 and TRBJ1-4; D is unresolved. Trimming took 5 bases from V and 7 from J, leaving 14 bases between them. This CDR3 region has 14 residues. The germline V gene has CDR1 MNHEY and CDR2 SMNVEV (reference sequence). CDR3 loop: CASSLQGKSEKLFF. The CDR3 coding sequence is TGTGCCAGCAGTCTACAAGGGAAGAGTGAAAAACTGTTTTTT.

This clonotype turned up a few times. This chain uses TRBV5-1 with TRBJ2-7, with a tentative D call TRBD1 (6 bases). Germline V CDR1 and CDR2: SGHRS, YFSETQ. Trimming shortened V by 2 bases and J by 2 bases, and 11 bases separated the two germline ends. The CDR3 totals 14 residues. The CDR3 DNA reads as TGCGCCAGCAGCTTCACAGGGAACCCCTACGAGCAGTACTTC. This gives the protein CASSFTGNPYEQYF.

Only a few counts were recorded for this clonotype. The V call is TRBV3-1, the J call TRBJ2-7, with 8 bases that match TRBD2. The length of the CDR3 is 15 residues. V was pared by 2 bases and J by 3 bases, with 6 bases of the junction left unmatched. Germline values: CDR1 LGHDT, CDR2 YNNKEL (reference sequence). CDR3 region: CASSQYSGTSYEQYF. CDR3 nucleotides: TGTGCCAGCAGCCAATACTCCGGGACTAGCTACGAGCAGTACTTC.

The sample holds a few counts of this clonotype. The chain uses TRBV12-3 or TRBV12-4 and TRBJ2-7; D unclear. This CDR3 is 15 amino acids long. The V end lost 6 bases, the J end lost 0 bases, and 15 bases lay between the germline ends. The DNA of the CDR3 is TGTGCCAGCAGCCATACAGCCGAGCCCTCCTACGAGCAGTACTTC. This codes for CASSHTAEPSYEQYF.

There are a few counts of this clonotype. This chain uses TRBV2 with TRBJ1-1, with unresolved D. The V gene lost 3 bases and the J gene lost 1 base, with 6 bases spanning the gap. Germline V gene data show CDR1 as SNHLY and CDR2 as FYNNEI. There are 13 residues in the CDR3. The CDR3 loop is CASSEEGNTEAFF. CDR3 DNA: TGTGCCAGCAGTGAGGAGGGGAACACTGAAGCTTTCTTT.

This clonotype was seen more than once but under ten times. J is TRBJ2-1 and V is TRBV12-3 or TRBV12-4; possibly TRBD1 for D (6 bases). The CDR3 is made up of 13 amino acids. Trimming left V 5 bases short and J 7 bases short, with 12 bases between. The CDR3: CASSKSRGNEQFF. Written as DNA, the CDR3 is TGTGCCAGCAGTAAAAGTAGGGGGAATGAGCAGTTCTTC.

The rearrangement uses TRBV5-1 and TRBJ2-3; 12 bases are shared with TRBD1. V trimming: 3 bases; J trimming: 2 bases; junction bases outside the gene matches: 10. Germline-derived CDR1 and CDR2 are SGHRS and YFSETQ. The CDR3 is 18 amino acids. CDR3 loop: CASSSGQGAVGNTDTQYF. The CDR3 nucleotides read TGCGCCAGCAGCTCGGGACAGGGGGCAGTAGGTAACACAGATACGCAGTATTTT.

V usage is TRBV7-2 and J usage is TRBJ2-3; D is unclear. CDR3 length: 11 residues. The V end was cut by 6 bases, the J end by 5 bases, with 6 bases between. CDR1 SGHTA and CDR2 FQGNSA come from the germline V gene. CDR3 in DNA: TGTGCCAGCAGGTTTGGAGATACGCAGTATTTT. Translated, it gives CASRFGDTQYF.